This T cell receptor beta chain was identified during a study of radiation and T cells in renal cell carcinoma. The table lists this clone with a few counts. Antigen specificity is unknown. Assay: immunoSEQ multiplex PCR; the TCRdb copy retains only in-frame clones and omits some. Altogether roughly 9,800 clones are present, 50% to 65% being singletons, with the ten largest covering less than 10%. Study-level findings and limits: Dominant CDR3 motifs were more common in irradiated tumors than controls.

This CDR3 has 11 amino acids. Germline V lookup: CDR1 SSHAT, CDR2 FNYEAQ (reference sequence). As for treatment: treatment-naive control, cytoreductive nephrectomy. The chain has TRBV7-7 and TRBJ2-1; D not resolved. The sample was tumor tissue, taken from a patient whose treatment was nephrectomy without radiotherapy. This sequence originates from a man aged 40-49 years with renal cell carcinoma. The CDR3 here is CASSLEDEQFF. Written as DNA, the CDR3 is TGTGCTAGCTCCCTCGAGGATGAGCAGTTCTTC.